The next 5 T cell receptor beta chains were all read from a single sample in a study of memory CD4+ T cells and cytomegalovirus serostatus. Single viable CD3+CD4+CD8-CD45RO+ cells were sorted as the memory CD4+ T cells. Profiling relied on immunoSEQ multiplex PCR, and the TCRdb table lists in-frame clones only, not all of them. The table records approximately 88,000 clones, 80% of them present only once. Sequenced: memory CD4+ T cells from blood. The receptors derive from an adult in good health and CMV-seropositive.

This clone occurred a few times. This chain links TRBV18 with TRBJ2-2; possible D gene TRBD2, 6 bases. CDR1 and CDR2 (germline): KGHSH, LQKENI. Trimming removed 6 bases at V and 1 base at J, with 9 bases between. CDR3 length: 14 residues. CDR3 in amino acids: CASSWDLNTGELFF. CDR3 sequence (DNA): TGTGCCAGCTCCTGGGACTTGAACACCGGGGAGCTGTTTTTT.

Only a few counts were recorded for this clone. V and J are TRBV2 and TRBJ1-2; D unresolved. The CDR3 is made up of 14 amino acids. Germline-derived CDR1 and CDR2 are SNHLY and FYNNEI. The ends were cut back, 5 bases at V and 4 bases at J, with 14 bases in the middle. Here the CDR3 DNA reads TGTGCCAGCAGTCCGTCCCACTTAGTCTATGGCTACACCTTC. Amino acid sequence: CASSPSHLVYGYTF.

Concerning this clone itself: A junction boundary mismatches the germline segment, possibly from a read error. This sequence joins TRBV29-1 and TRBJ2-1; D ambiguous. The germline V gene encodes CDR1 SQVTM and CDR2 ANQGSEA. The CDR3 consists of 12 residues. The CDR3 region has the DNA TGCAGCGGTGAAGGGTCATCTAATGAGCAGTTCTTC. Translation: CSGEGSSNEQFF.

This clone was observed a handful of times. V is TRBV10-3 and J is TRBJ1-1; TRBD1 might be the D (5 bases). CDR3 length: 13 residues. Germline V CDR1 and CDR2: ENHRY, SYGVKD. V was cut by 10 bases and J by 3 bases, with 15 bases left in between. The CDR3 region is CATGGFGDTEAFF. The CDR3 coding sequence is TGTGCCACCGGGGGGTTCGGGGACACTGAAGCTTTCTTT.

The gene calls are TRBV28 and TRBJ1-2; no reliable D call. Trimming took off 2 bases at V and 4 bases at J, with 5 bases between the two ends. Germline values: CDR1 MDHEN, CDR2 SYDVKM. The CDR3 runs to 12 residues. CDR3 sequence: CASSLLLYGYTF. The CDR3, as DNA: TGTGCCAGCAGTTTACTCCTCTATGGCTACACCTTC.